Below are 25 T cell receptor beta chains sequenced from a single sample in a study of blood T cell repertoires in COVID-19. Only in-frame clones appear in the TCRdb table, and some are missing; sequencing was by immunoSEQ multiplex PCR. The sample holds around 230,000 clones, approximately 86% seen once. The source material was PBMCs or T cells enriched from blood (not recorded which). These receptors were obtained from a young man with acute COVID-19.

Only one count was recorded for this clone. The chain uses TRBV7-8 and TRBJ2-2; 10 bases agree with TRBD2. Germline lookup yields CDR1 SGHVS and CDR2 FQNEAQ. The V and J ends lost 5 bases and 2 bases, in that order; junction bases with no gene match: 5. The CDR3 sequence is 16 residues long. In DNA, the CDR3 is TGTGCCAGCAGCATGGGACTAGCGATAAACACCGGGGAGCTGTTTTTT. Translated, it gives CASSMGLAINTGELFF.

The CDR3 bases are TGCGCCAGCAGCCAAGCTGGGAGGGGACCCCGCTATTACGAGCAGTACTTC. This gives the protein CASSQAGRGPRYYEQYF. V and J are TRBV4-1 and TRBJ2-7, with TRBD2 matching over 7 bases. This CDR3 spans 17 amino acids. The J segment lost 4 bases and the V segment lost 1 base, leaving 13 bases of the junction unmatched. CDR1 MGHRA and CDR2 YSYEKL come from the germline V gene.

The chain links TRBV4-1 to TRBJ2-4; 9 nucleotides agree with TRBD1. The length of the CDR3 is 16 residues. In germline, CDR1 is MGHRA, CDR2 YSYEKL. J lost 8 bases, V lost 4 bases, and 12 bases had no gene match. CDR3: CASSPIPRDREYIQYF. CDR3 in DNA: TGCGCCAGCAGCCCTATACCCCGGGACAGGGAGTACATTCAGTACTTC.

The chain uses TRBV7-9 and TRBJ2-7; possibly TRBD2 for D (5 bases). Germline CDR1 SEHNR, CDR2 FQNEAQ (reference sequence). Trimming stripped 7 bases from V and 2 bases from J, with 12 bases between. This CDR3 has 13 amino acids. The CDR3 DNA reads TGTGCCAGCACTTCGGACGGGGCCTACGAGCAGTACTTC. As protein: CASTSDGAYEQYF.

This clone was observed a handful of times. The genes are TRBV6-4 and TRBJ2-3; D possibly corresponds to TRBD2 (5 bases). Trimming cost V 3 bases and J 3 bases, with 13 bases left between them. The length of the CDR3 is 15 residues. Germline CDR1 is MRHNA and CDR2 is SNTAGT. CDR3 amino acids: CASSEVASSTDTQYF. The CDR3 DNA sequence: TGTGCCAGCAGTGAAGTAGCGTCGAGTACAGATACGCAGTATTTT.

The chain couples TRBV4-1 to TRBJ2-2; 9 nucleotides agree with TRBD2. J gave up 1 base and V 3 bases, and 9 bases lay outside the gene matches. Germline lookup yields CDR1 MGHRA and CDR2 YSYEKL. The CDR3 has 18 amino acids. For the CDR3, the DNA is TGCGCCAGCAGCCAGAGAACGAGCGGGAGGCAGAACACCGGGGAGCTGTTTTTT. Translated: CASSQRTSGRQNTGELFF.

In this sample, this clone turned up once. This chain links TRBV28 with TRBJ1-2; 7 bases map to TRBD1. The CDR3 is 15 residues long. V lost 3 bases and J lost 5; bases outside the gene matches: 9. In germline, CDR1 is MDHEN, CDR2 SYDVKM. This chain's CDR3 is CASSFLGTELYGYTF. Written as DNA, the CDR3 is TGTGCCAGCAGTTTTTTGGGGACAGAATTATATGGCTACACCTTC.

The chain carries TRBV24-1 and TRBJ2-3; 8 bases line up with TRBD1. There are 16 residues in the CDR3. V was clipped by 3 bases and J by 3 bases; unmatched bases: 7. CDR1 KGHDR and CDR2 SFDVKD come from the germline V gene. CDR3 sequence reads: CATSDPGTGGTDTQYF. For the CDR3, the DNA is TGTGCCACCAGTGATCCCGGGACAGGTGGAACAGATACGCAGTATTTT.

The rearrangement joins TRBV27 to TRBJ1-2; tentatively, D is TRBD1 (5 bases). V was cut by 5 bases and J by 8 bases, with 24 bases left in between. CDR1 is MNHEY, CDR2 SMNVEV, per germline (reference sequence). This CDR3 comprises 16 residues. The CDR3 loop reads CASSPLLLAGPRGYTF. The CDR3 nucleotides are TGTGCCAGCAGTCCTCTCCTCCTGGCAGGGCCTAGAGGCTACACCTTC.

V and J are TRBV7-9 and TRBJ2-2; 7 nucleotides line up with TRBD1. Germline CDR1 SEHNR, CDR2 FQNEAQ (reference sequence). Trimming removed 5 bases from V and 2 bases from J; junction bases left unmatched: 8. There are 16 residues in the CDR3. The CDR3 loop reads CASSPWDRPNTGELFF. In DNA, the CDR3 is TGTGCCAGCAGCCCCTGGGACAGACCTAACACCGGGGAGCTGTTTTTT. Full variable domain (rest looked up from reference TRBV7-9 and TRBJ2-2): DTGVSQNPRHKITKRGQNVTFRCDPISEHNRLYWYRQTLGQGPEFLTYFQNEAQLEKSRLLSDRFSAERPKGSFSTLEIQRTEQGDSAMYLCASSPWDRPNTGELFFGEGSRLTVL.

The V gene is TRBV29-1, the J gene TRBJ2-1; 9 bases align to TRBD2. Germline loops: CDR1 SQVTM, CDR2 ANQGSEA. The CDR3 sequence is 14 residues long. V shed 2 bases and J 10 bases; nucleotides not matched to a gene: 9. For the CDR3, the DNA is TGCAGCGTTGAAATGGCGGGAGGGCCAGGGGAGCAGTTCTTC. Its protein product is CSVEMAGGPGEQFF.

The V call is TRBV29-1, the J call TRBJ2-1; a possible D gene is TRBD1 (5 bases). This CDR3 is built from 13 residues. Germline V gene sequence: CDR1 SQVTM, CDR2 ANQGSEA. Trimming took 4 bases from V and 4 from J, leaving 11 bases between them. The CDR3 region is CSVGSTAYNEQFF. The CDR3 DNA reads as TGCAGCGTTGGGTCGACAGCATACAATGAGCAGTTCTTC.

The chain uses TRBV5-1 and TRBJ2-2; 14 bases map to TRBD2. The CDR3 contains 19 residues. V gave up 2 bases and J gave up 1 base; unmatched junction bases: 7. CDR1 is SGHRS and CDR2 is YFSETQ in the germline V gene. Written as DNA, the CDR3 is TGCGCCAGCAGCTTCTATCCGGGACTAGCGGGAGTGAACACCGGGGAGCTGTTTTTT. It yields the protein CASSFYPGLAGVNTGELFF.

The chain combines TRBV29-1 with TRBJ2-3, with D possibly TRBD2 on 6 matching bases. Between the trimmed V and J ends, which lost 4 bases and 1 base, there was a span of 15 bases. The CDR3 runs to 15 residues. CDR1 is SQVTM and CDR2 is ANQGSEA in the germline V gene. The CDR3 here is CSVVLRERGTDTQYF. The CDR3 DNA follows: TGCAGCGTTGTACTTCGGGAGAGGGGCACAGATACGCAGTATTTT.

The rearrangement uses TRBV4-1 and TRBJ2-2; 7 bases line up with TRBD1. The CDR3 has 16 amino acids. Losses at the gene ends were 3 bases for V and 3 bases for J; bases not matched to a gene: 7. From germline, CDR1 is MGHRA and CDR2 YSYEKL. The CDR3 bases are TGCGCCAGCAGCCATGCCGGGACAGCTTACACCGGGGAGCTGTTTTTT. It specifies CASSHAGTAYTGELFF.

About this clone: This sample includes further DNA sequences coding for the same CDR3. This chain uses TRBV28 with TRBJ2-7; a weak D match, TRBD1 (6 bases). V gave up 4 bases and J gave up 6 bases, with 10 bases separating them. The CDR3 has 12 amino acids. CDR1 and CDR2 from the germline V gene are MDHEN and SYDVKM. CDR3 nucleotide sequence: TGTGCCAGCAGTTCTCAGGGGTTCGAGCAGTACTTC. Translating it yields CASSSQGFEQYF.

The CDR3 loop reads CASSPDSSYNEQFF. The DNA of the CDR3 is TGTGCCAGCAGTCCGGACAGCTCCTACAATGAGCAGTTCTTC. This chain connects TRBV27 to TRBJ2-1; the D gene is possibly TRBD1 (6 bases). The CDR3 runs to 14 residues. With 5 bases removed from V and 0 bases from J, the gap between germline ends came to 8 bases. Germline V gene lookup returns CDR1 MNHEY and CDR2 SMNVEV (reference sequence).

This clone was counted a single time. The chain's CDR3 is CASRVDFPNNEQFF. CDR3 in DNA: TGTGCCAGCAGGGTGGACTTCCCAAACAATGAGCAGTTCTTC. The genes are TRBV28 and TRBJ2-1; tentatively, D is TRBD2 (5 bases). Germline V gene sequence: CDR1 MDHEN, CDR2 SYDVKM. The CDR3 is 14 residues long. The V and J ends lost 6 bases and 5 bases respectively, with 14 bases between them.

The CDR3: CASSEEAGGLPNEQFF. CDR3 sequence (DNA): TGTGCCAGCAGTGAGGAGGCGGGAGGGCTCCCCAACGAGCAGTTCTTC. V is TRBV6-4 and J is TRBJ2-1, with 9 bases identical to TRBD2. Germline V CDR1 and CDR2: MRHNA, SNTAGT. With 3 bases clipped from V and 10 bases from J, the junction kept 13 bases outside the gene matches. The CDR3 is made up of 16 amino acids.

The gene calls are TRBV21-1 and TRBJ2-7; the DNA was not compared with TRBD2, the D call given in the table. TRBV21-1 is noted as a pseudogene. CDR3 size: 18 residues. CDR3: CASSKRPHARREIYEQYF. The CDR3 DNA sequence: TGTGCCAGCAGCAAACGCCCTCACGCCAGACGGGAAATATACGAGCAGTACTTC.

The chain couples TRBV3-1 (or the pseudogene TRBV3-2) to TRBJ2-3; the D gene is possibly TRBD2 (6 bases). V was shortened by 0 bases and J by 5 bases, with 15 bases between the two germline ends. Germline V gene lookup returns CDR1 LGHDT and CDR2 YNNKEL (reference sequence). The length of the CDR3 is 16 residues. The CDR3, as DNA: TGTGCCAGCAGCCAAGACATTACGGGAGAAGGAGATACGCAGTATTTT. Translation gives CASSQDITGEGDTQYF.

A note on this clone: A read error may produce the germline difference seen at one junction end. The chain joins TRBV7-7 to TRBJ2-3, with TRBD2 identical over 7 bases. This CDR3 spans 16 amino acids. Germline CDR1 and CDR2: SSHAT and FNYEAQ (reference sequence). CDR3 sequence reads: CASSLLAGYSTDTQYF. CDR3 DNA: TGTGCTAGCAGCTTATTAGCGGGTTACAGCACAGATACGCAGTATTTT.

This clone was detected only a few times. The chain links TRBV19 to TRBJ1-2; 8 positions match TRBD1. This CDR3 contains 13 residues. V shed 6 bases and J 8 bases; nucleotides not matched to a gene: 8. Germline-derived CDR1 and CDR2 are LNHDA and SQIVND (reference sequence). The CDR3 DNA sequence: TGTGCCAGTAGCCCGGACAGGGCGGCAGGCTACACCTTC. Its protein is CASSPDRAAGYTF.

The CDR3 loop is CASSSQFSRDEQYF. The CDR3 nucleotides are TGCGCCAGCAGCTCCCAATTTTCGAGGGACGAGCAGTACTTC. V is TRBV5-1 and J is TRBJ2-7; the D gene is possibly TRBD2 (5 bases). V lost 3 bases and J 5 bases, leaving 15 bases between the germline ends. The length of the CDR3 is 14 residues. Germline CDR1 is SGHRS and CDR2 is YFSETQ.

The chain uses TRBV30 and TRBJ2-1; D gene unclear. Trimming stripped 2 bases from V and 5 bases from J, with 10 bases between. The germline V gene has CDR1 GTSNPN and CDR2 SVGIG (reference sequence). CDR3 length: 13 residues. CDR3 protein: CAWSYGSDNEQFF. DNA for the CDR3: TGTGCCTGGAGTTACGGGTCAGACAATGAGCAGTTCTTC.